Listed below are T cell receptor beta chains from one sample, sequenced in a study of cytomegalovirus exposure and HLA in healthy donors. Repertoires were generated with immunoSEQ multiplex PCR, while TCRdb's copy carries only in-frame clones and drops some. The table records around 150,000 clones, over 75% of them present only once. Sequenced input: PBMCs. Every receptor here comes from a woman aged 45 to 65 in good health and CMV-seropositive. Each CDR3 is given with its conserved first and last residue. The order of the fields is D gene, clone size, J gene, V gene, CDR3 protein, CDR3 DNA. The D gene is left open where the match is weak. Not all rows give a size; the values are once, few, many and, for expanded clones, a class.

D gene: -; clone size: -; J gene: TRBJ1-5; V gene: TRBV2; CDR3 protein: CASSVVRGLNQPQHF; CDR3 DNA: TGTGCCAGCAGTGTGGTCAGGGGTTTGAATCAGCCCCAGCATTTT
D gene: -; clone size: -; J gene: TRBJ2-1; V gene: TRBV10-2; CDR3 protein: CASSGVSSYNEQFF; CDR3 DNA: TGCGCCAGTTCGGGGGTGAGCTCCTACAATGAGCAGTTCTTC
D gene: TRBD1; clone size: -; J gene: TRBJ1-1; V gene: TRBV27; CDR3 protein: CASSLTGGPNTEAFF; CDR3 DNA: TGTGCCAGCAGCTTGACAGGGGGACCTAACACTGAAGCTTTCTTT
D gene: -; clone size: -; J gene: TRBJ2-5; V gene: TRBV29-1; CDR3 protein: CSVGIGGDETQYF; CDR3 DNA: TGCAGCGTCGGGATAGGGGGAGATGAGACCCAGTACTTC
D gene: TRBD2; clone size: few; J gene: TRBJ2-1; V gene: TRBV2; CDR3 protein: CASSAEAGSEQFF; CDR3 DNA: TGTGCCAGCAGTGCTGAAGCGGGGAGTGAGCAGTTCTTC
D gene: -; clone size: -; J gene: TRBJ2-7; V gene: TRBV7-8; CDR3 protein: CASSFGSGLTHWYF; CDR3 DNA: TGTGCCAGCAGCTTCGGTTCAGGTCTTACCCACTGGTACTTC
D gene: -; clone size: -; J gene: TRBJ1-2; V gene: TRBV6-5; CDR3 protein: CASRGGRWYGYTF; CDR3 DNA: TGTGCCAGCAGAGGAGGGAGGTGGTATGGCTACACCTTC
D gene: -; clone size: -; J gene: TRBJ1-5; V gene: TRBV28; CDR3 protein: CASSLGQGGNQPQHF; CDR3 DNA: TGTGCCAGCAGTTTAGGGCAGGGAGGGAATCAGCCCCAGCATTTT
D gene: -; clone size: -; J gene: TRBJ1-2; V gene: TRBV7-8; CDR3 protein: CASSVIRGPTYGYTF; CDR3 DNA: TGTGCCAGCAGCGTAATACGAGGCCCCACTTATGGCTACACCTTC
D gene: TRBD1; clone size: few; J gene: TRBJ1-2; V gene: TRBV6-1; CDR3 protein: CASSEENRGSFDGYTF; CDR3 DNA: TGTGCCAGCAGTGAAGAGAACAGGGGGTCGTTTGATGGCTACACCTTC
D gene: TRBD2; clone size: -; J gene: TRBJ2-3; V gene: TRBV30; CDR3 protein: CAWSRGLAGAGTDTQYF; CDR3 DNA: TGTGCCTGGAGTAGGGGACTAGCGGGGGCTGGCACAGATACGCAGTATTTT
D gene: -; clone size: -; J gene: TRBJ2-7; V gene: TRBV28; CDR3 protein: CASSLWSGSYEQYF; CDR3 DNA: TGTGCCAGCAGTTTATGGTCAGGGTCCTACGAGCAGTACTTC
D gene: TRBD2; clone size: -; J gene: TRBJ2-3; V gene: TRBV30; CDR3 protein: CAWNLPSGGITDTQYF; CDR3 DNA: TGTGCCTGGAATTTGCCTAGCGGGGGGATCACAGATACGCAGTATTTT
D gene: TRBD1; clone size: few; J gene: TRBJ2-7; V gene: TRBV19; CDR3 protein: CASSIGAGGPYEQYF; CDR3 DNA: TGTGCCAGTAGTATAGGGGCAGGGGGCCCCTACGAGCAGTACTTC
D gene: -; clone size: once; J gene: TRBJ1-4; V gene: TRBV6-1; CDR3 protein: CASSVQGGGYEKLFF; CDR3 DNA: TGTGCCAGCAGTGTGCAGGGAGGTGGTTATGAAAAACTGTTTTTT
D gene: TRBD1; clone size: -; J gene: TRBJ2-7; V gene: TRBV9; CDR3 protein: CASSVGQGQGYEQYF; CDR3 DNA: TGTGCCAGCAGCGTAGGCCAGGGACAGGGCTACGAGCAGTACTTC
D gene: TRBD1; clone size: -; J gene: TRBJ1-1; V gene: TRBV5-1; CDR3 protein: CASSSPRTGNTEAFF; CDR3 DNA: TGCGCCAGCAGCTCACCGAGGACAGGGAACACTGAAGCTTTCTTT
D gene: -; clone size: once; J gene: TRBJ1-5; V gene: TRBV28; CDR3 protein: CASSLSYNQPQHF; CDR3 DNA: TGTGCCAGCAGTTTGAGCTACAATCAGCCCCAGCATTTT
D gene: TRBD1; clone size: -; J gene: TRBJ1-2; V gene: TRBV28; CDR3 protein: CASSFPGGNYGYTF; CDR3 DNA: TGTGCCAGCAGTTTTCCAGGGGGCAACTATGGCTACACCTTC
D gene: -; clone size: -; J gene: TRBJ2-3; V gene: TRBV2; CDR3 protein: CAMWVGATDTQYF; CDR3 DNA: TGTGCCATGTGGGTAGGGGCGACAGATACGCAGTATTTT
D gene: -; clone size: -; J gene: TRBJ1-6; V gene: TRBV7-2; CDR3 protein: CASIRPSSYNSPLHF; CDR3 DNA: TGTGCCAGCATCAGGCCGAGCTCCTATAATTCACCCCTCCACTTT
D gene: TRBD2; clone size: -; J gene: TRBJ2-3; V gene: TRBV5-1; CDR3 protein: CASSLGFVLAGKDTQYF; CDR3 DNA: TGCGCCAGCAGCTTGGGGTTTGTACTAGCGGGGAAAGATACGCAGTATTTT
D gene: -; clone size: -; J gene: TRBJ1-5; V gene: TRBV7-9; CDR3 protein: CASTLGGDQPQHF; CDR3 DNA: TGTGCCAGCACATTAGGGGGGGATCAGCCCCAGCATTTT
D gene: -; clone size: once; J gene: TRBJ1-3; V gene: TRBV4-2; CDR3 protein: CASSQDWQSSGNTIYF; CDR3 DNA: TGTGCCAGCAGCCAAGATTGGCAGTCTTCTGGAAACACCATATATTTT
D gene: -; clone size: -; J gene: TRBJ1-5; V gene: TRBV19; CDR3 protein: CASKQDLSNQPQHF; CDR3 DNA: TGTGCCAGTAAACAGGACCTTAGCAATCAGCCCCAGCATTTT
D gene: TRBD1; clone size: -; J gene: TRBJ1-2; V gene: TRBV25-1; CDR3 protein: CASSAGQGIRGYTF; CDR3 DNA: TGTGCCAGCAGTGCGGGACAGGGGATCCGAGGCTACACCTTC
D gene: -; clone size: -; J gene: TRBJ2-4; V gene: TRBV27; CDR3 protein: CASSLYPLLRLTVYKNIQYF; CDR3 DNA: TGTGCCAGCAGTTTATACCCCCTTTTGAGGTTGACAGTCTACAAAAACATTCAGTACTTC
D gene: TRBD1; clone size: -; J gene: TRBJ1-1; V gene: TRBV29-1; CDR3 protein: CSVGTVMNTEAFF; CDR3 DNA: TGCAGCGTGGGGACAGTGATGAACACTGAAGCTTTCTTT
D gene: -; clone size: -; J gene: TRBJ2-3; V gene: TRBV9; CDR3 protein: CASSVASTSTDTQYF; CDR3 DNA: TGTGCCAGCAGCGTAGCTTCGACAAGCACAGATACGCAGTATTTT
D gene: -; clone size: -; J gene: TRBJ2-7; V gene: TRBV4-1; CDR3 protein: CASSQDGGSPYEQYF; CDR3 DNA: TGCGCCAGCAGCCAAGATGGGGGGAGCCCCTACGAGCAGTACTTC
D gene: -; clone size: -; J gene: TRBJ2-5; V gene: TRBV5-1; CDR3 protein: CASSLTGETQYF; CDR3 DNA: TGCGCCAGCAGCTTGACGGGGGAGACCCAGTACTTC
D gene: -; clone size: many; J gene: TRBJ2-1; V gene: TRBV27; CDR3 protein: CASIGGNYNEQFF; CDR3 DNA: TGTGCCAGCATAGGAGGGAATTACAATGAGCAGTTCTTC
D gene: -; clone size: -; J gene: TRBJ1-1; V gene: TRBV4-1; CDR3 protein: CASSTRISFSTEAFF; CDR3 DNA: TGCGCCAGCAGCACCCGAATCTCTTTCAGTACCGAAGCTTTCTTT
D gene: TRBD1; clone size: -; J gene: TRBJ1-2; V gene: TRBV4-1; CDR3 protein: CASSQFGQGSPNNYGYTF; CDR3 DNA: TGCGCCAGCAGTCAATTTGGACAGGGTTCCCCAAACAACTATGGCTACACCTTC
D gene: -; clone size: -; J gene: TRBJ2-1; V gene: TRBV7-7; CDR3 protein: CASSPGSSSSYNEQFF; CDR3 DNA: TGTGCTAGCAGCCCCGGGTCCTCGAGCTCCTACAATGAGCAGTTCTTC
D gene: TRBD1; clone size: few; J gene: TRBJ2-7; V gene: TRBV6-1; CDR3 protein: CASSGGVRGLVHEQYF; CDR3 DNA: TGTGCCAGCAGTGGGGGAGTCAGGGGGTTGGTCCACGAGCAGTACTTC
D gene: TRBD2; clone size: -; J gene: TRBJ2-7; V gene: TRBV29-1; CDR3 protein: CSVELAGSEQYF; CDR3 DNA: TGCAGCGTTGAACTAGCGGGAAGCGAGCAGTACTTC
D gene: TRBD1; clone size: -; J gene: TRBJ2-7; V gene: TRBV10-3; CDR3 protein: CAIREGQGFYEQYF; CDR3 DNA: TGTGCCATCAGGGAGGGACAGGGGTTCTACGAGCAGTACTTC
D gene: TRBD1; clone size: -; J gene: TRBJ2-3; V gene: TRBV5-6; CDR3 protein: CASSPRDRVADTQYF; CDR3 DNA: TGTGCCAGCAGCCCCCGGGACAGGGTGGCAGATACGCAGTATTTT
D gene: -; clone size: -; J gene: TRBJ1-4; V gene: TRBV7-2; CDR3 protein: CASSFFSEGKLFF; CDR3 DNA: TGTGCCAGCAGCTTTTTCTCCGAGGGAAAACTGTTTTTT
D gene: TRBD1; clone size: -; J gene: TRBJ1-4; V gene: TRBV29-1; CDR3 protein: CGLVNRGGCEKLFF; CDR3 DNA: TGCGGGCTGGTAAACAGGGGTGGTTGTGAAAAACTGTTTTTT
D gene: TRBD1; clone size: -; J gene: TRBJ1-4; V gene: TRBV28; CDR3 protein: CATLGQGYEKLFF; CDR3 DNA: TGTGCCACCCTAGGACAGGGGTATGAAAAACTGTTTTTT
D gene: -; clone size: -; J gene: TRBJ1-3; V gene: TRBV6-1; CDR3 protein: CASSGQLGNTIYF; CDR3 DNA: TGTGCCAGCAGTGGACAGCTTGGAAACACCATATATTTT
D gene: -; clone size: few; J gene: TRBJ1-4; V gene: TRBV30; CDR3 protein: CAWSVGTYLYEKLFF; CDR3 DNA: TGTGCCTGGAGTGTAGGGACATACCTCTATGAAAAACTGTTTTTT
D gene: TRBD1; clone size: once; J gene: TRBJ1-2; V gene: TRBV28; CDR3 protein: CASTSNRDRLRRTNYGYTF; CDR3 DNA: TGTGCCAGCACCTCGAACCGGGACAGACTACGTAGAACTAACTATGGCTACACCTTC
D gene: -; clone size: few; J gene: TRBJ2-7; V gene: TRBV19; CDR3 protein: CASSLGAEYEQYF; CDR3 DNA: TGTGCCAGTAGTCTCGGTGCGGAGTACGAGCAGTACTTC
D gene: TRBD2; clone size: -; J gene: TRBJ2-5; V gene: TRBV5-6; CDR3 protein: CASSPGLAGFRETQYF; CDR3 DNA: TGTGCCAGCAGCCCGGGACTAGCGGGATTTCGGGAGACCCAGTACTTC
D gene: TRBD1; clone size: -; J gene: TRBJ2-7; V gene: TRBV29-1; CDR3 protein: CSAITGVYEQYF; CDR3 DNA: TGCAGCGCAATTACAGGGGTCTACGAGCAGTACTTC
D gene: -; clone size: once; J gene: TRBJ2-2; V gene: TRBV7-6; CDR3 protein: CASVRTEGTGELFF; CDR3 DNA: TGTGCCAGCGTACGGACAGAGGGTACCGGGGAGCTGTTTTTT
D gene: -; clone size: -; J gene: TRBJ2-7; V gene: TRBV7-8; CDR3 protein: CASSLGDPGTGGYEQYF; CDR3 DNA: TGTGCCAGCAGCTTAGGGGACCCCGGGACTGGGGGTTACGAGCAGTACTTC